A single sample gave rise to the 32 T cell receptor beta chains below, sequenced in a study of blood T cells in healthy people across ages. Using a J-beta primer mix together with a sample-barcoded 5' primer, a second PCR was run for roughly 7 to 11 cycles. One entry per CDR3 protein results from TCRdb running MiXCR on the 5' RACE reads. The sample holds 870,000 or so distinct CDR3 sequences, around 26% seen once. The sample consisted of blood. All receptors come from a woman over 75 in good health.

This clonotype has just a few counts. V usage is TRBV7-2 and J usage is TRBJ2-3, with TRBD1 identical over 7 bases. Losses at the gene ends were 7 bases for V and 3 bases for J; bases not matched to a gene: 16. CDR1 and CDR2 from the germline V gene are SGHTA and FQGNSA. CDR3 length: 17 residues. Here the CDR3 DNA reads TGTGCCAGCACCCCGCAGCAGGGCGAGGGGGCAACAGATACGCAGTATTTT. This translates into CASTPQQGEGATDTQYF.

The chain couples TRBV12-3 or TRBV12-4 to TRBJ2-2, with D perhaps matching TRBD1 or TRBD2 (5 bases each). This CDR3 is built from 14 residues. Deletions cut 7 bases from V and 3 bases from J, with 12 bases between. CDR3 protein: CASTPGLHTGELFF. CDR3 nucleotide sequence: TGTGCCAGCACTCCGGGGCTCCACACCGGGGAGCTGTTTTTT.

There are a few counts of this clonotype. This chain uses TRBV7-2 with TRBJ2-3; 7 bases fit TRBD2. This CDR3 region has 16 residues. The germline CDR1 and CDR2 sequences are SGHTA and FQGNSA. Trimming at V came to 3 bases and at J to 7 bases, leaving 13 bases not matched to a gene. The CDR3 nucleotides read TGTGCCAGCAGCTTTTTAAGCGGGGCCACTGGTAATACGCAGTATTTT. It codes for CASSFLSGATGNTQYF.

This clonotype has ten or more counts. The V and J genes are TRBV6-1 and TRBJ1-2; TRBD1 might be the D (6 bases). V gave up 6 bases and J gave up 0 bases, with 20 bases separating them. Germline V CDR1 and CDR2: MNHNS, SASEGT. This CDR3 spans 17 amino acids. The CDR3 sequence is CASRTPRPGEANYGYTF. DNA of the CDR3: TGTGCCAGCAGGACCCCGCGCCCAGGGGAGGCTAACTATGGCTACACCTTC.

This clonotype showed up just a few times. The chain links TRBV7-2 to TRBJ1-2; no reliable D call. The ends were cut back, 0 bases at V and 12 bases at J, with 11 bases in the middle. CDR3 length: 12 residues. CDR1 and CDR2 from the germline V gene are SGHTA and FQGNSA. The CDR3 spells CASSLAWSQHTF. CDR3 bases: TGTGCCAGCAGCTTAGCGTGGAGTCAGCACACCTTC.

The table lists this clonotype with many counts. The V gene is TRBV6-2 or TRBV6-3, the J gene TRBJ2-3; the D is unclear. CDR3 length: 13 amino acids. Germline-derived CDR1 and CDR2 are MNHEY and SVGEGT. V was shortened by 7 bases and J by 0 bases, with 8 bases between the two germline ends. The CDR3 loop is CASTKRSTDTQYF. In DNA, the CDR3 is TGTGCCAGCACCAAGAGGAGCACAGATACGCAGTATTTT.

To note about this clonotype: This clone may be a read error of a much larger clone one base away. This chain joins TRBV20-1 and TRBJ1-2; D is unresolved. The CDR3 runs 10 residues. Germline V lookup: CDR1 DFQATT, CDR2 SNEGSKA (reference sequence). V was shortened by 3 bases and J by 8 bases, with 7 bases between the two germline ends. The CDR3 sequence: CSARAQGYTF. In nucleotides, the CDR3 is TGCAGTGCTAGGGCGCAGGGCTACACCTTC.

This clonotype was observed many times. The chain links TRBV20-1 to TRBJ2-1; possible D gene TRBD1, 5 bases. The CDR3 is 16 amino acids. CDR1 and CDR2 from the germline V gene are DFQATT and SNEGSKA (reference sequence). The V gene lost 2 bases and the J gene lost 5 bases, with 19 bases spanning the gap. The CDR3: CSARQFGQQLNNEQFF. The CDR3 region has the DNA TGCAGTGCTAGACAATTTGGACAACAACTAAACAATGAGCAGTTCTTC.

This sequence joins TRBV20-1 and TRBJ1-2, with 9 bases identical to TRBD1. CDR1 is DFQATT and CDR2 is SNEGSKA in the germline V gene (reference sequence). J lost 4 bases, V lost 2 bases, and 8 bases had no gene match. The CDR3 consists of 15 residues. The CDR3 region is CSARLSWTGAYGYTF. CDR3 sequence (DNA): TGCAGTGCTAGATTGTCTTGGACAGGGGCCTATGGCTACACCTTC.

This clonotype was seen at least ten times. The V gene is TRBV12-3 or TRBV12-4, the J gene TRBJ2-7; TRBD1 matches at 9 bases. This CDR3 comprises 15 residues. Trimming took 4 bases from V and 3 from J; bases not matched to a gene: 7. CDR3 sequence (DNA): TGTGCCAGCAGTTCAGGTGGGACAGGGTTCTACGAGCAGTACTTC. Residues: CASSSGGTGFYEQYF.

This chain links TRBV7-2 with TRBJ2-1; 7 positions agree with TRBD2. This CDR3 comprises 17 residues. Germline V gives CDR1 SGHTA, CDR2 FQGNSA. The J segment lost 1 base and the V segment lost 7 bases, leaving 13 bases of the junction unmatched. CDR3 DNA: TGTGCCAGCACCACCGACCCCCGAGCGGGGTCCTACAATGAGCAGTTCTTC. It codes for CASTTDPRAGSYNEQFF. Full variable domain (outside the CDR3, taken from reference TRBV7-2 and TRBJ2-1): GAGVSQSPSNKVTEKGKDVELRCDPISGHTALYWYRQSLGQGLEFLIYFQGNSAPDKSGLPSDRFSAERTGGSVSTLTIQRTQQEDSAVYLCASTTDPRAGSYNEQFFGPGTRLTVL.

The V call is TRBV6-2 or TRBV6-3, the J call TRBJ1-5; 9 nucleotides line up with TRBD1. Trimming cost V 7 bases and J 4 bases; bases outside gene matches: 8. This CDR3 comprises 15 residues. Germline V gene sequence: CDR1 MNHEY, CDR2 SVGEGT. CDR3 sequence: CASNGGQGINQPQHF. Written as DNA, the CDR3 is TGTGCCAGCAATGGGGGACAGGGCATAAATCAGCCCCAGCATTTT.

The rearrangement joins TRBV7-2 to TRBJ2-5, with 11 bases fitting TRBD2. The DNA end is more similar to TRBJ2-7, so the J call may be wrong. Germline V gene data show CDR1 as SGHTA and CDR2 as FQGNSA. The CDR3 totals 16 residues. The CDR3 DNA reads TGTGCCAGCAGCTTAGTAGCGGGAGGGTCCGCCTACGAGCAGTACTTC. Protein: CASSLVAGGSAYEQYF.

The chain joins TRBV4-2 to TRBJ2-1; D not resolved. V was trimmed by 0 bases and J by 2 bases, leaving 8 bases between them. CDR3 length: 15 amino acids. CDR1 is LGHNA, CDR2 YNFKEQ, per germline. This CDR3 reads CASSQDGYTYNEQFF. As DNA, the CDR3 is TGTGCCAGCAGCCAAGATGGCTACACCTACAATGAGCAGTTCTTC.

This clonotype was seen many times. The chain recombines TRBV11-2 with TRBJ2-1; TRBD2 matches 14 bases. V dropped 5 bases and J dropped 7; count of bases not matched to a gene: 7. This CDR3 spans 16 amino acids. Germline loops: CDR1 SGHAT, CDR2 FQNNGV. CDR3 in DNA: TGTGCCAGCAGCACCAGACTAGCGGGGGGGCCAAATGAGCAGTTCTTC. Amino acid sequence: CASSTRLAGGPNEQFF.

This clonotype came up many times. This rearrangement joins TRBV6-1 to TRBJ2-7; 10 positions match TRBD1. This CDR3 is 15 amino acids long. Germline V gene sequence: CDR1 MNHNS, CDR2 SASEGT. V was pared by 2 bases and J by 2 bases, with 3 bases of the junction left unmatched. The CDR3 spells CASSESGQGAYEQYF. Here the CDR3 DNA reads TGTGCCAGCAGTGAATCCGGACAGGGGGCCTACGAGCAGTACTTC.

This clonotype occurred many times. The gene calls are TRBV7-2 and TRBJ2-1; the match to TRBD2 covers 15 bases. The trim removed 6 bases at V and 15 bases at J, leaving 9 bases unmatched. Germline-derived CDR1 and CDR2 are SGHTA and FQGNSA. This CDR3 is built from 14 residues. The CDR3 DNA is TGTGCCAGCAGAAACGGGACTAGCGGGGGGTTACGGTTCTTC. This sequence encodes CASRNGTSGGLRFF.

This clonotype occurred many times. V and J are TRBV7-2 and TRBJ1-2; 7 bases agree with TRBD1. The CDR3 spans 14 residues. Germline V gene data show CDR1 as SGHTA and CDR2 as FQGNSA. V lost 5 bases and J lost 3; bases outside the gene matches: 6. CDR3 protein: CASSHDRDDYGYTF. CDR3 DNA sequence: TGTGCCAGCAGCCATGACAGGGATGACTATGGCTACACCTTC.

This clonotype was detected ten times or more. The chain uses TRBV3-1 and TRBJ2-3; 8 bases agree with TRBD1. The CDR3 length is 15 residues. Unmatched junction bases numbered 1, after V lost 1 base and J lost 1 base. CDR1 LGHDT and CDR2 YNNKEL come from the germline V gene (reference sequence). The CDR3 loop reads CASSQAGGGTDTQYF. As DNA, the CDR3 is TGTGCCAGCAGCCAAGCAGGGGGCGGCACAGATACGCAGTATTTT.

Regarding this clonotype: A much bigger clone sits one base away, suggesting this may be a read error. This sequence joins TRBV12-3 or TRBV12-4 and TRBJ1-6; D unresolved. The CDR3 has 14 amino acids. V dropped 6 bases and J dropped 11 bases, with 17 bases sitting between them. CDR3 nucleotide sequence: TGTGCCAGCAGCCGTACGCCACCCCAGGCACCCCTCCACTTT. Its translation is CASSRTPPQAPLHF.

The sample holds one count of this clonotype. The chain recombines TRBV27 with TRBJ1-2, with D possibly TRBD1 on 5 matching bases. Germline V gene sequence: CDR1 MNHEY, CDR2 SMNVEV (reference sequence). The CDR3 sequence is 13 residues long. V shed 6 bases and J shed 8 bases, with 16 bases lying between them. This CDR3 is CASRPTAGLGYTF. For the CDR3, the DNA is TGTGCCAGCAGACCGACTGCAGGGTTGGGCTACACCTTC.

The gene calls are TRBV19 and TRBJ2-1; D could derive from TRBD1 or TRBD2 (7 bases each). V was shortened by 7 bases and J by 7 bases, with 20 bases between the two germline ends. The CDR3 runs 15 residues. Germline values: CDR1 LNHDA, CDR2 SQIVND (reference sequence). The CDR3 nucleotides are TGTGCCAGTATCCCGACAGGGAGGGGGATAAATGAGCAGTTCTTC. Its protein is CASIPTGRGINEQFF.

This clonotype was recorded many times. This sequence joins TRBV20-1 and TRBJ2-5, with D possibly matching TRBD2 (6 bases). Germline V gives CDR1 DFQATT, CDR2 SNEGSKA (reference sequence). V lost 3 bases and J lost 4, with 12 bases in between. The CDR3 loop spans 13 amino acids. CDR3 DNA: TGCAGTGCTAGGTGGGGGGTTGGAGAGACCCAGTACTTC. This encodes CSARWGVGETQYF.

In the case of this clonotype: A junction boundary mismatches the germline segment, possibly from a read error. The rearrangement uses TRBV20-1 and TRBJ2-7; 9 nucleotides agree with TRBD2. CDR1 is DFQATT and CDR2 is SNEGSKA in the germline V gene (reference sequence). The CDR3 length is 15 residues. CDR3 in amino acids: CSARDSGRGDYEQYF. Written as DNA, the CDR3 is TGCAGTGCTCGAGATAGCGGGAGAGGAGATTACGAGCAGTACTTC.

The CDR3 region is CASSLPLAGGTNEQFF. CDR3 DNA sequence: TGTGCCAGCAGCCTTCCCTTAGCGGGGGGGACCAATGAGCAGTTCTTC. The chain carries TRBV12-3 or TRBV12-4 and TRBJ2-1, with 11 bases aligning to TRBD2. This CDR3 has 16 amino acids. V shed 6 bases, J shed 6 bases, and the junction held 10 bases outside the gene matches.

This chain joins TRBV13 and TRBJ1-6, with D unresolved. The CDR3 loop spans 13 amino acids. CDR1 is PRHDT, CDR2 FYEKMQ, per germline (reference sequence). Deletions cut 7 bases from V and 3 bases from J, with 7 bases between. CDR3 in amino acids: CASNPGYNSPLHF. CDR3 sequence (DNA): TGTGCCAGCAACCCAGGCTATAATTCACCCCTCCACTTT. Full variable domain (rest looked up from reference TRBV13 and TRBJ1-6): AAGVIQSPRHLIKEKRETATLKCYPIPRHDTVYWYQQGPGQDPQFLISFYEKMQSDKGSIPDRFSAQQFSDYHSELNMSSLELGDSALYFCASNPGYNSPLHFGNGTRLTVT.

With respect to this clonotype: This could be a read error, since a much larger clone is one nucleotide away. The chain uses TRBV4-2 and TRBJ2-1; D remains unclear. The CDR3 extends over 15 amino acids. Trimming removed 1 base from V and 5 bases from J, with 12 bases in between. The germline gives CDR1 LGHNA, CDR2 YNFKEQ. The CDR3 spells CASSQGLARDNEQFF. For the CDR3, the DNA is TGTGCCAGCAGCCAAGGCTTGGCCAGAGACAATGAGCAGTTCTTC.

This clonotype has ten or more counts. J is TRBJ2-5 and V is TRBV5-1; 8 nucleotides match TRBD1. This CDR3 is 15 amino acids long. Germline trimming cut 4 bases from V and 4 bases from J; bases unmatched to any gene: 9. Germline CDR1 SGHRS, CDR2 YFSETQ. The CDR3, as DNA: TGCGCCAGCAGCAGAGGACAGGGAAGGAGAGAGACCCAGTACTTC. This gives the protein CASSRGQGRRETQYF.

This clonotype was observed a few times. This may be a read error, as it is one base from a much larger clone. The chain carries TRBV5-5 and TRBJ2-2, with D perhaps matching TRBD2 (6 bases). The CDR3 spans 14 residues. CDR1 is SGHKS, CDR2 YYEKEE, per germline (reference sequence). V lost 3 bases and J lost 0, with 6 bases in between. In nucleotides, the CDR3 is TGTGCCAGCAGCTGGGGGGCGAACACCGGGGAGCTGTTTTTT. As protein: CASSWGANTGELFF.

This clonotype has a count of ten or more. The J gene is TRBJ2-3, the V gene TRBV2; perhaps TRBD2 as D (5 bases). Deletions cut 4 bases from V and 5 bases from J, with 13 bases between. There are 14 residues in the CDR3. Germline CDR1 SNHLY, CDR2 FYNNEI. CDR3 residues: CASSARDRGDTQYF. The CDR3 DNA sequence: TGTGCCAGCAGTGCGAGGGATAGAGGAGATACGCAGTATTTT.

The chain couples TRBV7-8 to TRBJ1-1; D remains ambiguous. This CDR3 region has 13 residues. Trimming pared 1 base from V and 3 bases from J, leaving 6 bases between. CDR1 is SGHVS, CDR2 FQNEAQ, per germline. The CDR3 protein is CASSLEGHTEAFF. The CDR3 DNA reads TGTGCCAGCAGCTTAGAAGGACACACTGAAGCTTTCTTT.

This clonotype was detected many times. The chain combines TRBV5-1 with TRBJ2-1, with 8 bases fitting TRBD2. The ends lost 4 bases at V and 1 base at J; junction bases unmatched: 7. The CDR3 length is 16 residues. CDR1 is SGHRS and CDR2 is YFSETQ in the germline V gene. CDR3 sequence: CASSQERGRSYNEQFF. CDR3 bases: TGCGCCAGCAGCCAGGAGCGGGGGCGTTCCTACAATGAGCAGTTCTTC.